This T cell receptor (beta chain) was recovered during a study of post-analysis software for immune sequencing data. This clonotype was seen once. Its specificity is unknown. Carried by the TCR beta cDNA libraries were unique molecular identifiers. TCRdb passed the PCR reads through MiXCR, listing each CDR3 protein once. The sample lists 750,000 to 950,000 distinct CDR3 sequences; 53% were seen once. Per the germline V gene, CDR1 is DFQATT and CDR2 is SNEGSKA (reference sequence). The CDR3 consists of 12 residues. Broader study findings: The five TRBV segments detected at higher frequency in patients than in controls included TRBV5-6, TRBV5-1 and TRBV20-1.

The sequenced material came from blood. The rearrangement uses TRBV20-1 and TRBJ1-5; 8 bases are a match to TRBD1. The receptor was derived from a girl under 18 with multiple sclerosis. The CDR3 nucleotides are TGCAGGGCCAAAACAGGGGGTCAGCCCCAGCATTTT. Translating gives CRAKTGGQPQHF.